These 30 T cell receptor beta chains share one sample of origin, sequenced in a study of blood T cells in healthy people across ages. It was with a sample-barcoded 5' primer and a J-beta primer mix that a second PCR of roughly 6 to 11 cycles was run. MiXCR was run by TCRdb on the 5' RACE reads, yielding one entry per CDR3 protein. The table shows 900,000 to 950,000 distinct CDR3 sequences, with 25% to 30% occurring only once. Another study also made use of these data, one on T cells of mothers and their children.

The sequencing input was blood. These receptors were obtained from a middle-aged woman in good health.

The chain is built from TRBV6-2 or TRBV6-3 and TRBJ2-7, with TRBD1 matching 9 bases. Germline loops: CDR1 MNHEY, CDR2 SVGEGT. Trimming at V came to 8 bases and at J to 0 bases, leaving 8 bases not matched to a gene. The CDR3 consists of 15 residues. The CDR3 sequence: CASFRGTGNSYEQYF. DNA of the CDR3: TGTGCCAGCTTCCGCGGGACAGGGAACTCCTACGAGCAGTACTTC.

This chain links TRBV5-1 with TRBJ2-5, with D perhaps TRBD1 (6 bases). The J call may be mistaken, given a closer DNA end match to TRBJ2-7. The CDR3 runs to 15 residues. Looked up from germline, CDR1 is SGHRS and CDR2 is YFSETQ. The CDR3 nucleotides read TGCGCCAGCAGCTTGTGGGCAGGGGATAAATGCGAGCAGTACTTC. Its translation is CASSLWAGDKCEQYF.

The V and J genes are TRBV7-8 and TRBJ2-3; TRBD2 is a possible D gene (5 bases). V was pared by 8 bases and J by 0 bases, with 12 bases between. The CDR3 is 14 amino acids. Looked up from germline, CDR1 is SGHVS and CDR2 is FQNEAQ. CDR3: CASRGSLSTDTQYF. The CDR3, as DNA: TGTGCCAGCCGAGGGTCCCTTAGCACAGATACGCAGTATTTT.

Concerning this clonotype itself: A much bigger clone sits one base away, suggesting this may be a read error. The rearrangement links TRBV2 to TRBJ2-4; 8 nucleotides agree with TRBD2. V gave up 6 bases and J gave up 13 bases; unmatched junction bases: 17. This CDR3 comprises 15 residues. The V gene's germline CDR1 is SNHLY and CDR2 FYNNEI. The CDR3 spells CASRAGDYNQDTQYF. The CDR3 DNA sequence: TGTGCCAGCAGAGCGGGGGACTACAACCAAGACACCCAGTACTTC.

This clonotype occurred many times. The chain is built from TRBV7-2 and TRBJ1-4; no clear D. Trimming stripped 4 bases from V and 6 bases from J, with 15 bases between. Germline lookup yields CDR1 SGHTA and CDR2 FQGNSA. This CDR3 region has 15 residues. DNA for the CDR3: TGTGCCAGCAGCTCCTTTTTGGGTATTGATGAAAAACTGTTTTTT. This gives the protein CASSSFLGIDEKLFF.

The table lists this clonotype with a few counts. CDR3: CASSLSSTYNEKLFF. The CDR3 DNA sequence: TGTGCCAGCAGTTTATCGTCTACCTATAATGAAAAACTGTTTTTT. The chain couples TRBV12-3 or TRBV12-4 to TRBJ1-4, with no clear D. Trimming shortened V by 2 bases and J by 4 bases, and 11 bases separated the two germline ends. The CDR3 contains 15 residues.

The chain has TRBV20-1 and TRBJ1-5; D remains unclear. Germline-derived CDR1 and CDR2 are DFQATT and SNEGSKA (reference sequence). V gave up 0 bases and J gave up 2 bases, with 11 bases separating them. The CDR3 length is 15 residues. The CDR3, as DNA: TGCAGTGCTAGAGAGGGCGGTCGAGGCAATCAGCCCCAGCATTTT. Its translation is CSAREGGRGNQPQHF.

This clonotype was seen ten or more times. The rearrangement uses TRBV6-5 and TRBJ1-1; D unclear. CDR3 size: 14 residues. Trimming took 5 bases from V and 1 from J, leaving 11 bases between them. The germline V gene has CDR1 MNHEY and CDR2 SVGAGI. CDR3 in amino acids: CASSPAPGNTEAFF. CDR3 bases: TGTGCCAGCAGTCCCGCCCCGGGGAACACTGAAGCTTTCTTT.

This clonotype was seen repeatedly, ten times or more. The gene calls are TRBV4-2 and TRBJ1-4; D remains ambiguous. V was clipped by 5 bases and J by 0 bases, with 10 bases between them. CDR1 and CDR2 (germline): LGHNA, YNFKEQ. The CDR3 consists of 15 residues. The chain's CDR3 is CASSAPRATNEKLFF. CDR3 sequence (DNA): TGTGCCAGCAGCGCCCCTCGCGCAACTAATGAAAAACTGTTTTTT.

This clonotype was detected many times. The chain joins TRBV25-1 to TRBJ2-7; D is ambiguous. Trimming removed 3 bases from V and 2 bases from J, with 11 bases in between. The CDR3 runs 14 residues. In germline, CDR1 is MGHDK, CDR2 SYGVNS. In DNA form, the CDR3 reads TGTGCCAGCAGTGATCACGACACCACCTACGAGCAGTACTTC. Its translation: CASSDHDTTYEQYF.

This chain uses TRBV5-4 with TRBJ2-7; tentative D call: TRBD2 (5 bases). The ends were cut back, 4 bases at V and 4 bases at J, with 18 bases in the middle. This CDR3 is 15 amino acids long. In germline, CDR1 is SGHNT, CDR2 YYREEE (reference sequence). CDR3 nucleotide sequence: TGTGCCAGCAGCGCGGGTGTGGGATCCAGTTACGAGCAGTACTTC. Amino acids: CASSAGVGSSYEQYF.

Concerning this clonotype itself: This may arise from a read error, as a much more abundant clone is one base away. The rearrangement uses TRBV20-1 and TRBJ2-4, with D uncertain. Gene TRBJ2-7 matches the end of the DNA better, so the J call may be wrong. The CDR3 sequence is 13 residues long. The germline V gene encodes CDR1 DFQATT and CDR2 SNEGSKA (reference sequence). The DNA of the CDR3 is TGCAGTGCTAGAGGTCATACGGAATACGAGCAGTACTTC. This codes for CSARGHTEYEQYF.

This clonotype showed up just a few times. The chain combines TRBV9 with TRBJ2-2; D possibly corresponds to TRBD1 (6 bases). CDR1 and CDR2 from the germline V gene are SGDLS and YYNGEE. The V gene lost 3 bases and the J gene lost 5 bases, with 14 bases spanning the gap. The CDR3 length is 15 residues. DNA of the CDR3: TGTGCCAGCAGCGAGACCGGGACATTAACCGGGGAGCTGTTTTTT. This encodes CASSETGTLTGELFF.

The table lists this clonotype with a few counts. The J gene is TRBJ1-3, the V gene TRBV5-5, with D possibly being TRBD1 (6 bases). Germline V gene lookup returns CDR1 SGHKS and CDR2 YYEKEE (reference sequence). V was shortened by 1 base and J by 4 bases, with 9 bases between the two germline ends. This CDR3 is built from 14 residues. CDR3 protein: CASSLKGDGNTIYF. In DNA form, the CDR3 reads TGTGCCAGCAGCTTGAAGGGGGACGGAAACACCATATATTTT.

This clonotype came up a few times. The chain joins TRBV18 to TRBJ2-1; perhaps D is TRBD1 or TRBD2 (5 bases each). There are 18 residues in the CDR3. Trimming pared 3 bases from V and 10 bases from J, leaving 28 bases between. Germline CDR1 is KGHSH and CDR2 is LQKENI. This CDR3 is CASSPNSGAMRGFWEQFF. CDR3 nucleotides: TGTGCCAGCTCACCGAACTCTGGGGCCATGCGAGGGTTTTGGGAGCAGTTCTTC.

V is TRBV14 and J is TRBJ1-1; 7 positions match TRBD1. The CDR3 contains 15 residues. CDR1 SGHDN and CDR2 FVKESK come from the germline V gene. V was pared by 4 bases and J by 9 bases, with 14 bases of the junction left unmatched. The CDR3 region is CASSPTATGPEKAFF. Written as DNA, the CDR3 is TGTGCCAGCAGCCCGACCGCGACAGGGCCCGAAAAAGCTTTCTTT.

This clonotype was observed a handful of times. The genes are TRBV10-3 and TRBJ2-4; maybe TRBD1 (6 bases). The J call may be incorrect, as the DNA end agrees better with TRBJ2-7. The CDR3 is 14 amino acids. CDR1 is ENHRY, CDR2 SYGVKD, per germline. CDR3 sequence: CAISDQGQAYEQYF. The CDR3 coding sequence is TGTGCCATCAGTGATCAGGGGCAGGCTTACGAGCAGTACTTC.

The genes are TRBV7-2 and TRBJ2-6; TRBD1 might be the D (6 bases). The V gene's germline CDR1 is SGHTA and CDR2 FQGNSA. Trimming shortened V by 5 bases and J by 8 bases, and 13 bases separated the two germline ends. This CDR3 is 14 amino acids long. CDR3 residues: CASSQARGTNVLTF. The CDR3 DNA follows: TGTGCCAGCAGCCAGGCGAGGGGGACCAACGTCCTGACTTTC. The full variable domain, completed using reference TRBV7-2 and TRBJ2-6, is GAGVSQSPSNKVTEKGKDVELRCDPISGHTALYWYRQSLGQGLEFLIYFQGNSAPDKSGLPSDRFSAERTGGSVSTLTIQRTQQEDSAVYLCASSQARGTNVLTFGAGSRLTVL.

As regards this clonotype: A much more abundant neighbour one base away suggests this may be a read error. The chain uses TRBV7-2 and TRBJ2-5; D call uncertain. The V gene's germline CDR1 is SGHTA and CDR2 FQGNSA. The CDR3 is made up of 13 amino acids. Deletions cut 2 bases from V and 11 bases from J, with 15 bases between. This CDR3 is CASSLYPYNEQYF. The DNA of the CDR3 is TGTGCCAGCAGCTTATACCCTTACAATGAGCAGTACTTC.

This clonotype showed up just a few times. CDR3 sequence (DNA): TGTGCCAGCAGTTCGGCAGAGGTCTGGAGCTCCTACAATGAGCAGTTCTTC. It codes for CASSSAEVWSSYNEQFF. The genes are TRBV25-1 and TRBJ2-1; no reliable D call. With 5 bases removed from V and 0 bases from J, the gap between germline ends came to 17 bases. The CDR3 consists of 17 residues. The germline gives CDR1 MGHDK, CDR2 SYGVNS.

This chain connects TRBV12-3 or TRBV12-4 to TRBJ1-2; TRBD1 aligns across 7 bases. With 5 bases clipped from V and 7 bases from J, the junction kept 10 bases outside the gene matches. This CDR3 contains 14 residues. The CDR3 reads CASSDRVVISGYTF. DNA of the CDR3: TGTGCCAGCAGTGACAGGGTCGTGATCTCTGGCTACACCTTC.

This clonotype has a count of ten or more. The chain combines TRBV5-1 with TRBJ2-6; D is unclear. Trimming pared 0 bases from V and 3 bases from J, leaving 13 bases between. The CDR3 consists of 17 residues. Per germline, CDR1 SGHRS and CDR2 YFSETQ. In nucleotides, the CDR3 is TGCGCCAGCAGCTTGGATGGGCGTGCTGGTGGGGCCAACGTCCTGACTTTC. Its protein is CASSLDGRAGGANVLTF.

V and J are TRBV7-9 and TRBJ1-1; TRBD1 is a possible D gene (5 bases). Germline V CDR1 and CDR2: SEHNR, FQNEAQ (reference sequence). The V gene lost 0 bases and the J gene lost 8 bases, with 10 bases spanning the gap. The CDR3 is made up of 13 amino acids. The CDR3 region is CASSLAGALEAFF. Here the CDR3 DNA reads TGTGCCAGCAGCTTAGCCGGGGCTCTGGAAGCTTTCTTT.

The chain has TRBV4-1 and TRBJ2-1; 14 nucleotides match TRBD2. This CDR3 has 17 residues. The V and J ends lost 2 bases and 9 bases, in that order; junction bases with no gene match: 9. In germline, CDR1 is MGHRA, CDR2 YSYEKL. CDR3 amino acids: CASSQFPTSGGASEQFF. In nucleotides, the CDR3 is TGCGCCAGCAGCCAATTTCCGACTAGCGGGGGGGCCAGTGAGCAGTTCTTC.

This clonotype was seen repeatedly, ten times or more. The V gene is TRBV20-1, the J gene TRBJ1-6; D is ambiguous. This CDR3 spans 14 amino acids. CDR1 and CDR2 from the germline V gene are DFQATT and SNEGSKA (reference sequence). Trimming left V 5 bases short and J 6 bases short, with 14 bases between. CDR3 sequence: CSAGRGVSNSPLHF. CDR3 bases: TGCAGTGCTGGCCGGGGAGTCTCTAATTCACCCCTCCACTTT.

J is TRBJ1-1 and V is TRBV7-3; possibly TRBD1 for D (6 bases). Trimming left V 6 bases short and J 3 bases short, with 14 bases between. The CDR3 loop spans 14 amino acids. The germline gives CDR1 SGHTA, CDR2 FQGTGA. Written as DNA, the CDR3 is TGTGCCAGCAGAATGGTAGGGGGGGACACTGAAGCTTTCTTT. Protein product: CASRMVGGDTEAFF.

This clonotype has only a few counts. The DNA of the CDR3 is TGCGCCAGCAGCTACGGGACAGGGTGGTACGAGCAGTACTTC. It codes for CASSYGTGWYEQYF. The chain carries TRBV5-1 and TRBJ2-7, with 9 bases matching TRBD1. Germline values: CDR1 SGHRS, CDR2 YFSETQ. The CDR3 totals 14 residues. Losses at the gene ends were 3 bases for V and 4 bases for J; bases not matched to a gene: 5. The full variable domain, rest sourced from reference TRBV5-1 and TRBJ2-7, is KAGVTQTPRYLIKTRGQQVTLSCSPISGHRSVSWYQQTPGQGLQFLFEYFSETQRNKGNFPGRFSGRQFSNSRSEMNVSTLELGDSALYLCASSYGTGWYEQYFGPGTRLTVT.

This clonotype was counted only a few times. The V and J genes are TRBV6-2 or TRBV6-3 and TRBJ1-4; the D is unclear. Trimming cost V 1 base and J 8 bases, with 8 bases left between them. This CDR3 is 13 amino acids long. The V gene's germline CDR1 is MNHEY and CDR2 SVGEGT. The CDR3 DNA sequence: TGTGCCAGCAGTTACTGGGATACCGAAAAACTGTTTTTT. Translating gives CASSYWDTEKLFF.

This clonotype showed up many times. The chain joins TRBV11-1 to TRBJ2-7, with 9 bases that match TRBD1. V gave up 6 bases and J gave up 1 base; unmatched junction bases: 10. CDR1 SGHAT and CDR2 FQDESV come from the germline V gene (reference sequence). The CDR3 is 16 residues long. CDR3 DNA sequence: TGTGCCAGCAGTTCGCCCTCGGGACAGGGATCCTACGAGCAGTACTTC. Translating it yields CASSSPSGQGSYEQYF.

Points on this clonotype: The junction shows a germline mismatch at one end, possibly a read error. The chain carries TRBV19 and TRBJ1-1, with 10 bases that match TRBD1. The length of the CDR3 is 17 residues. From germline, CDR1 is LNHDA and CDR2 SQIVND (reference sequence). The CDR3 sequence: CVSSPPRQGALGTEAFF. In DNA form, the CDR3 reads TGTGTCAGTAGTCCCCCCAGACAGGGGGCCCTGGGCACTGAAGCTTTCTTT.